The 19 T cell receptor beta chains below were found in one sample sequenced in a study of blood T cell repertoires in COVID-19. Libraries were prepared by immunoSEQ multiplex PCR; TCRdb keeps only in-frame clonotypes and omits some of them. Among 190,000 or so clones, around 90% were seen once, and the ten largest hold less than 1.5%. The specimen sequenced was PBMCs or T cells enriched from blood (not recorded which). The receptors here all came from a man aged 25 to 40 who had recovered from COVID-19.

In its sample, this clone was seen once. The gene calls are TRBV7-7 and TRBJ2-2; TRBD1 matches at 11 bases. This CDR3 has 16 amino acids. Germline V lookup: CDR1 SSHAT, CDR2 FNYEAQ (reference sequence). CDR3 coding DNA: TGTGCTAGCGGTGGGGGGACAGGGGGTCCCGCCGGGGAGCTGTTTTTT. Protein product: CASGGGTGGPAGELFF. Full variable domain (outside the CDR3, taken from reference TRBV7-7 and TRBJ2-2): GAGVSQSPRYKVTKRGQDVTLRCDPISSHATLYWYQQALGQGPEFLTYFNYEAQPDKSGLPSDRFSAERPEGSISTLTIQRTEQRDSAMYRCASGGGTGGPAGELFFGEGSRLTVL.

The chain recombines TRBV13 with TRBJ2-7; 9 bases agree with TRBD1. J lost 5 bases, V lost 0 bases, and 5 bases had no gene match. The CDR3 totals 15 residues. Germline V gene lookup returns CDR1 PRHDT and CDR2 FYEKMQ (reference sequence). The CDR3 spells CASSLGPQGANEQYF. CDR3 in DNA: TGTGCCAGCAGCTTAGGCCCACAGGGGGCCAACGAGCAGTACTTC. The full variable domain, with the rest looked up from reference TRBV13 and TRBJ2-7, is AAGVIQSPRHLIKEKRETATLKCYPIPRHDTVYWYQQGPGQDPQFLISFYEKMQSDKGSIPDRFSAQQFSDYHSELNMSSLELGDSALYFCASSLGPQGANEQYFGPGTRLTVT.

The V gene is TRBV4-3, the J gene TRBJ1-1; 10 bases fit TRBD1. The CDR3 length is 16 residues. Germline CDR1 is LGHNA and CDR2 is YSLEER. Trimming at V came to 3 bases and at J to 2 bases, leaving 6 bases not matched to a gene. The CDR3 is CASSHADRGANTEAFF. For the CDR3, the DNA is TGCGCCAGCAGCCACGCGGACAGGGGGGCCAACACTGAAGCTTTCTTT.

V is TRBV27 and J is TRBJ2-3; 9 bases are shared with TRBD1. V gave up 5 bases and J gave up 1 base; unmatched junction bases: 4. Germline values: CDR1 MNHEY, CDR2 SMNVEV (reference sequence). The CDR3 length is 15 residues. CDR3 sequence: CASSLQGAGTDTQYF. The CDR3 coding sequence is TGTGCCAGCAGTCTACAGGGGGCAGGCACAGATACGCAGTATTTT.

The genes are TRBV7-2 and TRBJ1-2; 8 bases align to TRBD1. Germline CDR1 and CDR2: SGHTA and FQGNSA. The CDR3 is 17 residues long. The trim removed 1 base at V and 2 bases at J, leaving 9 bases unmatched. This CDR3 reads CASSLVRYGTGNYGYTF. In DNA form, the CDR3 reads TGTGCCAGCAGCTTAGTTCGGTACGGGACAGGAAACTATGGCTACACCTTC.

V and J are TRBV12-5 and TRBJ2-3; 10 bases agree with TRBD2. V trimming: 0 bases; J trimming: 5 bases; junction bases outside the gene matches: 5. Germline CDR1 LGHNT, CDR2 FRNRAP. The CDR3 covers 16 residues. In DNA, the CDR3 is TGTGCTAGTGGTTTGGTACTAGCGGGGCTCCTAGATACGCAGTATTTT. It translates to CASGLVLAGLLDTQYF. The full variable domain, with the rest looked up from reference TRBV12-5 and TRBJ2-3, is DARVTQTPRHKVTEMGQEVTMRCQPILGHNTVFWYRQTMMQGLELLAYFRNRAPLDDSGMPKDRFSAEMPDATLATLKIQPSEPRDSAVYFCASGLVLAGLLDTQYFGPGTRLTVL.

This chain uses TRBV7-9 with TRBJ2-1; maybe TRBD1 (6 bases). V lost 7 bases and J 3 bases, leaving 13 bases between the germline ends. The CDR3 is 14 amino acids. Germline-derived CDR1 and CDR2 are SEHNR and FQNEAQ (reference sequence). In DNA, the CDR3 is TGTGCCAGCACCATTACAGGGTTCTACAATGAGCAGTTCTTC. Protein product: CASTITGFYNEQFF.

The chain employs TRBV6-6 and TRBJ1-6; no firm D call. The germline V gene has CDR1 MNHNY and CDR2 SVGAGI (reference sequence). The V gene lost 7 bases and the J gene lost 10 bases, with 17 bases spanning the gap. The CDR3 has 14 amino acids. The CDR3 loop is CASTLGEVGSPLHF. Written as DNA, the CDR3 is TGTGCCAGCACCTTGGGAGAGGTCGGATCACCCCTCCACTTT.

The rearrangement links TRBV5-1 to TRBJ2-1, with D possibly matching TRBD1 (5 bases). The germline gives CDR1 SGHRS, CDR2 YFSETQ. CDR3 length: 15 residues. V gave up 0 bases and J gave up 3 bases, with 10 bases separating them. The CDR3 is CASSLAQGVYNEQFF. CDR3 DNA sequence: TGCGCCAGCAGCTTGGCGCAGGGTGTCTACAATGAGCAGTTCTTC.

This clone showed up just once. The rearrangement joins TRBV5-1 to TRBJ2-7; TRBD2 is a possible D gene (5 bases). V lost 4 bases to trimming and J lost 3 bases, with 11 bases between them. The CDR3 has 13 amino acids. CDR1 SGHRS and CDR2 YFSETQ come from the germline V gene. The CDR3 loop is CASSAGVLYEQYF. The CDR3 DNA reads TGCGCCAGCAGCGCCGGGGTCCTCTACGAGCAGTACTTC.

This clone was found once. V usage is TRBV5-1 and J usage is TRBJ1-2; possibly TRBD1 for D (5 bases). Deletions cut 1 base from V and 5 bases from J, with 15 bases between. Germline loops: CDR1 SGHRS, CDR2 YFSETQ. There are 15 residues in the CDR3. The CDR3 DNA follows: TGCGCCAGCAGCTTGCAGGGAACCCTAGATTATGGCTACACCTTC. Encoded protein: CASSLQGTLDYGYTF.

About this clone itself: One end of the junction fails to match germline, which may point to a read error. The CDR3 is CASSLAYHTGWNF. CDR3 nucleotide sequence: TGCGCCAGCAGCTTGGCCTATCATACAGGGTGGAACTTC. This rearrangement joins TRBV5-1 to TRBJ2-4; D might be TRBD1 (6 bases). CDR1 and CDR2 from the germline V gene are SGHRS and YFSETQ. The CDR3 is made up of 13 amino acids.

The chain recombines TRBV7-9 with TRBJ1-6, with no clear D. In germline, CDR1 is SEHNR, CDR2 FQNEAQ (reference sequence). The ends were cut back, 1 base at V and 7 bases at J, with 8 bases in the middle. The CDR3 consists of 14 residues. CDR3 sequence: CASSLEQPNSPLHF. The CDR3 DNA reads as TGTGCCAGCAGCTTAGAACAGCCGAATTCACCCCTCCACTTT.

The chain combines TRBV5-1 with TRBJ1-6; 8 bases fit TRBD1. V dropped 0 bases and J dropped 7; count of bases not matched to a gene: 3. Germline-derived CDR1 and CDR2 are SGHRS and YFSETQ. The CDR3 loop spans 15 amino acids. CDR3 in amino acids: CASSLGRGPNSPLHF. The CDR3 coding sequence is TGCGCCAGCAGCTTGGGCAGGGGGCCCAATTCACCCCTCCACTTT. The full variable domain, rest sourced from reference TRBV5-1 and TRBJ1-6, is KAGVTQTPRYLIKTRGQQVTLSCSPISGHRSVSWYQQTPGQGLQFLFEYFSETQRNKGNFPGRFSGRQFSNSRSEMNVSTLELGDSALYLCASSLGRGPNSPLHFGNGTRLTVT.

The V gene is TRBV3-1 (or the pseudogene TRBV3-2), the J gene TRBJ2-1; D might be TRBD2 (5 bases). Trimming shortened V by 0 bases and J by 5 bases, and 8 bases separated the two germline ends. The CDR3 sequence is 14 residues long. Germline V gene sequence: CDR1 LGHDT, CDR2 YNNKEL (reference sequence). CDR3 bases: TGTGCCAGCAGCCAAGATCTAGCCGACAATGAGCAGTTCTTC. This gives the protein CASSQDLADNEQFF.

This chain connects TRBV15 to TRBJ2-7, with no clear D. This CDR3 has 14 amino acids. Trimming took off 5 bases at V and 1 base at J, with 12 bases between the two ends. Germline V gene sequence: CDR1 LNHNV, CDR2 YYDKDF (reference sequence). The CDR3 here is CATSLENPSYEQYF. CDR3 DNA: TGTGCCACCAGCCTGGAGAACCCTTCCTACGAGCAGTACTTC.

The rearrangement uses TRBV18 and TRBJ1-4, with 9 bases aligning to TRBD1. The CDR3 runs 15 residues. Looked up from germline, CDR1 is KGHSH and CDR2 is LQKENI. V trimming: 6 bases; J trimming: 3 bases; junction bases outside the gene matches: 5. In DNA, the CDR3 is TGTGCCAGCTCGGGCGGACAGGGGCCTAATGAAAAACTGTTTTTT. Protein product: CASSGGQGPNEKLFF. Full variable domain (remainder filled in from reference TRBV18 and TRBJ1-4): NAGVMQNPRHLVRRRGQEARLRCSPMKGHSHVYWYRQLPEEGLKFMVYLQKENIIDESGMPKERFSAEFPKEGPSILRIQQVVRGDSAAYFCASSGGQGPNEKLFFGSGTQLSVL.

In its sample, this clone was seen once. The J gene is TRBJ1-2, the V gene TRBV18, with unresolved D. This CDR3 region has 14 residues. V lost 4 bases, J lost 4 bases, and 13 bases lay in between. Germline lookup yields CDR1 KGHSH and CDR2 LQKENI. The CDR3 sequence is CASSQKNLGYGYTF. The CDR3 bases are TGTGCCAGCTCACAAAAAAACCTCGGCTATGGCTACACCTTC.

CDR3 DNA: TGTGCCAGCAGTTACTCAGGGACAGTGGAAAAACTGTTTTTT. Translation gives CASSYSGTVEKLFF. The chain recombines TRBV6-5 with TRBJ1-4; 7 bases align to TRBD1. V dropped 0 bases and J dropped 8; count of bases not matched to a gene: 3. CDR3 size: 14 residues. CDR1 is MNHEY and CDR2 is SVGAGI in the germline V gene.